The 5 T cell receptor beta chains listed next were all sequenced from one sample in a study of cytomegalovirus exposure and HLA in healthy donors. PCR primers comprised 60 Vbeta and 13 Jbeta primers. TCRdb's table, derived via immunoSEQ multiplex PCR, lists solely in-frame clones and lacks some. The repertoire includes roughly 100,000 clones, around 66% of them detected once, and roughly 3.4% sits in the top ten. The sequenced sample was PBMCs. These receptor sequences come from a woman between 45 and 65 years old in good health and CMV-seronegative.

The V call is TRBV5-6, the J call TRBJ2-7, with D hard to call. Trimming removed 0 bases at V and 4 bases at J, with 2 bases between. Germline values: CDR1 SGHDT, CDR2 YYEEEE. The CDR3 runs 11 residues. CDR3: CASSLVYEQYF. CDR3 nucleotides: TGTGCCAGCAGCTTGGTATACGAGCAGTACTTC. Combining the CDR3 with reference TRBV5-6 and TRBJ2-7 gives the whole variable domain DAGVTQSPTHLIKTRGQQVTLRCSPKSGHDTVSWYQQALGQGPQFIFQYYEEEERQRGNFPDRFSGHQFPNYSSELNVNALLLGDSALYLCASSLVYEQYFGPGTRLTVT.

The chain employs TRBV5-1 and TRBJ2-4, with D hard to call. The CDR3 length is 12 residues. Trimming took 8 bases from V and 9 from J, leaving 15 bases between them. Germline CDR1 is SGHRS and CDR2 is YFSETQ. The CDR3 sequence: CASRGPETIQYF. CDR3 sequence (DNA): TGCGCCAGTCGAGGTCCAGAAACCATTCAGTACTTC.

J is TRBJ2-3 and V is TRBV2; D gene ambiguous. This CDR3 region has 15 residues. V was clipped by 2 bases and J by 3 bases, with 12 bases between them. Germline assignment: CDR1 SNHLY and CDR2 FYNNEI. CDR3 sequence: CASSELVAVTDTQYF. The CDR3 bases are TGTGCCAGCAGTGAATTGGTAGCCGTGACAGATACGCAGTATTTT.

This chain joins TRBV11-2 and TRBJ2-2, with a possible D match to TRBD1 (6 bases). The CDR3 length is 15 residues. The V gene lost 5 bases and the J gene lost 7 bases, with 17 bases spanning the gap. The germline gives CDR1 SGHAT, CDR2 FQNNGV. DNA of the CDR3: TGTGCCAGCAGCCCACAACAGGGTGGGGTCGGGGAGCTGTTTTTT. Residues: CASSPQQGGVGELFF.

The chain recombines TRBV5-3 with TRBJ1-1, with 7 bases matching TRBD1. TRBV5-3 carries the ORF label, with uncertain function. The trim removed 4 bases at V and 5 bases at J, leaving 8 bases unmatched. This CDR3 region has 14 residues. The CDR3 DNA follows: TGTGCCAGAAGCCAAGGAACAGGGGTAACTGAAGCTTTCTTT. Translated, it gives CARSQGTGVTEAFF.